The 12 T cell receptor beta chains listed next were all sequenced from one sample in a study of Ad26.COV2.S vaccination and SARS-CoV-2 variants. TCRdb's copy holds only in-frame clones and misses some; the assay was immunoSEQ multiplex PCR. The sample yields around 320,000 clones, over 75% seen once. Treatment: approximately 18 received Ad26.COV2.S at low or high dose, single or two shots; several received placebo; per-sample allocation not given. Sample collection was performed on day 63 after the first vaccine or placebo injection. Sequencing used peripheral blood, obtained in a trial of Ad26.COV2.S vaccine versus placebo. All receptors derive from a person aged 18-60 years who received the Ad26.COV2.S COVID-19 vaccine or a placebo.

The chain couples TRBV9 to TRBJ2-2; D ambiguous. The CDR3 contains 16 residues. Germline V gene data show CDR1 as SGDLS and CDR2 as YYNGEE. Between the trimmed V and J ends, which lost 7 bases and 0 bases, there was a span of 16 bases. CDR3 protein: CASGSQALSNTGELFF. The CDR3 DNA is TGTGCCAGCGGTAGTCAGGCCCTTTCGAACACCGGGGAGCTGTTTTTT. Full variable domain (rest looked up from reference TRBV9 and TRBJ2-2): DSGVTQTPKHLITATGQRVTLRCSPRSGDLSVYWYQQSLDQGLQFLIQYYNGEERAKGNILERFSAQQFPDLHSELNLSSLELGDSALYFCASGSQALSNTGELFFGEGSRLTVL.

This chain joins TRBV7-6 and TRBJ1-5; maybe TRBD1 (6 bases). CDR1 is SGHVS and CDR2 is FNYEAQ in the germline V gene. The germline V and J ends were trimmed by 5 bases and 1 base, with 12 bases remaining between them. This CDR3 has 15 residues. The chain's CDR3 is CASSPGTTSNQPQHF. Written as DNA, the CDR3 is TGTGCCAGCAGCCCCGGGACAACGAGCAATCAGCCCCAGCATTTT.

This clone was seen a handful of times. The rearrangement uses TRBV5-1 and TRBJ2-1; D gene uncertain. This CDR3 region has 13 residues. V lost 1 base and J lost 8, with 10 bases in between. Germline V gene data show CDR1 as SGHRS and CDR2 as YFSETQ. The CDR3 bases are TGCGCCAGCAGCTTGCTAGGGTACGATGAGCAGTTCTTC. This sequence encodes CASSLLGYDEQFF.

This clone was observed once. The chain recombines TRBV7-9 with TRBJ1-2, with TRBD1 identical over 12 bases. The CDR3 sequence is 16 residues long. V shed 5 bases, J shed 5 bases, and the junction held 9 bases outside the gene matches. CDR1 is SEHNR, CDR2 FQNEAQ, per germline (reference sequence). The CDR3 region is CASSIPGTGGGYGYTF. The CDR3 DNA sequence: TGTGCCAGCAGCATCCCCGGGACAGGGGGCGGGTATGGCTACACCTTC.

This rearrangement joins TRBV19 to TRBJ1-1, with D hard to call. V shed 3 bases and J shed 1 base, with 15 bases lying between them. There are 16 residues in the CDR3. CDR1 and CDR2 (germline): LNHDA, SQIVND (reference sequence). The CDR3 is CASSIRRRAENTEAFF. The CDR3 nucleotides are TGTGCCAGTAGTATTCGGAGGCGGGCGGAGAACACTGAAGCTTTCTTT. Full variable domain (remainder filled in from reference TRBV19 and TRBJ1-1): DGGITQSPKYLFRKEGQNVTLSCEQNLNHDAMYWYRQDPGQGLRLIYYSQIVNDFQKGDIAEGYSVSREKKESFPLTVTSAQKNPTAFYLCASSIRRRAENTEAFFGQGTRLTVV.

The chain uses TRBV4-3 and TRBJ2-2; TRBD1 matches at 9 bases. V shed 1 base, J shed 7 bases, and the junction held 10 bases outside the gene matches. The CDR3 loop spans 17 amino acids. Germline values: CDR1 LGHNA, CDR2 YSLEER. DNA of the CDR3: TGCGCCAGCAGCCAAGGTAGCCGGGACAGGGATGTCGGGGAGCTGTTTTTT. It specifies CASSQGSRDRDVGELFF.

The DNA of the CDR3 is TGTGCCAGTAGTATGTGGGCAGAGATTAACTATGGCTACACCTTC. Translating gives CASSMWAEINYGYTF. This chain joins TRBV19 and TRBJ1-2; the D is unclear. V was trimmed by 3 bases and J by 1 base, leaving 12 bases between them. Germline V gene data show CDR1 as LNHDA and CDR2 as SQIVND (reference sequence). This CDR3 is built from 15 residues.

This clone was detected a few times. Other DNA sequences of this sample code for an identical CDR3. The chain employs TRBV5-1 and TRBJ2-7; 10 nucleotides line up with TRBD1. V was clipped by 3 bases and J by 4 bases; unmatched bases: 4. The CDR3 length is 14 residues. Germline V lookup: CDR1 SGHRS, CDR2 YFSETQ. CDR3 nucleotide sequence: TGCGCCAGCAGCTCACCGGGACAGGGGTACGAGCAGTACTTC. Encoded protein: CASSSPGQGYEQYF.

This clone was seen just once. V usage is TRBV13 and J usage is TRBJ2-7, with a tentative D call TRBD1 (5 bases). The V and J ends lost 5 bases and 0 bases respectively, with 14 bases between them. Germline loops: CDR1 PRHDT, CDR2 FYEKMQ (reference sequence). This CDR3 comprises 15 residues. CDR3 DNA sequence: TGTGCCAGCAGCCTCAGACAGCGAAGCTCCTACGAGCAGTACTTC. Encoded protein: CASSLRQRSSYEQYF.

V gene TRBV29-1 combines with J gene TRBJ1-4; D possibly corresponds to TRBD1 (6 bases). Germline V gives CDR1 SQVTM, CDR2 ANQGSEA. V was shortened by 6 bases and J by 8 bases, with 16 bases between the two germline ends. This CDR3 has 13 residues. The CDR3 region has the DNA TGCAGCGTCGAGGGGGGGTTCGGGGAAAAACTGTTTTTT. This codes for CSVEGGFGEKLFF.

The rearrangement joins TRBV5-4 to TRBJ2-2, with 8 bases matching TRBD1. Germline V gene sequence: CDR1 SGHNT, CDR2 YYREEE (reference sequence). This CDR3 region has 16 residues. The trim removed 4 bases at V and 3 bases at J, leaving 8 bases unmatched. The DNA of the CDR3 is TGTGCCAGCAGCGTAGCCGGGACAGGATACACCGGGGAGCTGTTTTTT. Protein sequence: CASSVAGTGYTGELFF.

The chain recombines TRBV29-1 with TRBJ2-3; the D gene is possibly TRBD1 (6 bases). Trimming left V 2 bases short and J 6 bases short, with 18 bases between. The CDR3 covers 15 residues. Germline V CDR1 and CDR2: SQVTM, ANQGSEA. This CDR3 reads CSVESGQSHLDTQYF. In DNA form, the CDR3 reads TGCAGCGTTGAAAGTGGACAGTCACACTTGGATACGCAGTATTTT.